This T cell receptor (beta chain) was captured in a study of shared clonotypes between healthy human individuals. Terminally differentiated effector memory CD45RA+ cells were excluded from the naive CD8 cells, which were CD45RO-negative and positively selected for CCR7. Some clones are missing from TCRdb's copy, which holds only in-frame ones; the method was immunoSEQ multiplex PCR. The sample lists around 2,000,000 clones, about 95% occurring once. This receptor was obtained from a man younger than 35 in good health. Sequencing was done on a sample of naive CD8+ T cells sorted from blood.

The CDR3 DNA sequence: TGTGCCAATAACCGTCTCCAGGGAGGTGGGGGTGAGCAGTTCTTC. Encoded protein: CANNRLQGGGGEQFF. The chain joins TRBV7-9 to TRBJ2-1, with D possibly matching TRBD2 (6 bases). The V end was cut by 10 bases, the J end by 9 bases, with 25 bases between. The CDR3 spans 15 residues. The germline V gene encodes CDR1 SEHNR and CDR2 FQNEAQ (reference sequence). The full variable domain, its missing parts supplied by reference TRBV7-9 and TRBJ2-1, is DTGVSQNPRHKITKRGQNVTFRCDPISEHNRLYWYRQTLGQGPEFLTYFQNEAQLEKSRLLSDRFSAERPKGSFSTLEIQRTEQGDSAMYLCANNRLQGGGGEQFFGPGTRLTVL.